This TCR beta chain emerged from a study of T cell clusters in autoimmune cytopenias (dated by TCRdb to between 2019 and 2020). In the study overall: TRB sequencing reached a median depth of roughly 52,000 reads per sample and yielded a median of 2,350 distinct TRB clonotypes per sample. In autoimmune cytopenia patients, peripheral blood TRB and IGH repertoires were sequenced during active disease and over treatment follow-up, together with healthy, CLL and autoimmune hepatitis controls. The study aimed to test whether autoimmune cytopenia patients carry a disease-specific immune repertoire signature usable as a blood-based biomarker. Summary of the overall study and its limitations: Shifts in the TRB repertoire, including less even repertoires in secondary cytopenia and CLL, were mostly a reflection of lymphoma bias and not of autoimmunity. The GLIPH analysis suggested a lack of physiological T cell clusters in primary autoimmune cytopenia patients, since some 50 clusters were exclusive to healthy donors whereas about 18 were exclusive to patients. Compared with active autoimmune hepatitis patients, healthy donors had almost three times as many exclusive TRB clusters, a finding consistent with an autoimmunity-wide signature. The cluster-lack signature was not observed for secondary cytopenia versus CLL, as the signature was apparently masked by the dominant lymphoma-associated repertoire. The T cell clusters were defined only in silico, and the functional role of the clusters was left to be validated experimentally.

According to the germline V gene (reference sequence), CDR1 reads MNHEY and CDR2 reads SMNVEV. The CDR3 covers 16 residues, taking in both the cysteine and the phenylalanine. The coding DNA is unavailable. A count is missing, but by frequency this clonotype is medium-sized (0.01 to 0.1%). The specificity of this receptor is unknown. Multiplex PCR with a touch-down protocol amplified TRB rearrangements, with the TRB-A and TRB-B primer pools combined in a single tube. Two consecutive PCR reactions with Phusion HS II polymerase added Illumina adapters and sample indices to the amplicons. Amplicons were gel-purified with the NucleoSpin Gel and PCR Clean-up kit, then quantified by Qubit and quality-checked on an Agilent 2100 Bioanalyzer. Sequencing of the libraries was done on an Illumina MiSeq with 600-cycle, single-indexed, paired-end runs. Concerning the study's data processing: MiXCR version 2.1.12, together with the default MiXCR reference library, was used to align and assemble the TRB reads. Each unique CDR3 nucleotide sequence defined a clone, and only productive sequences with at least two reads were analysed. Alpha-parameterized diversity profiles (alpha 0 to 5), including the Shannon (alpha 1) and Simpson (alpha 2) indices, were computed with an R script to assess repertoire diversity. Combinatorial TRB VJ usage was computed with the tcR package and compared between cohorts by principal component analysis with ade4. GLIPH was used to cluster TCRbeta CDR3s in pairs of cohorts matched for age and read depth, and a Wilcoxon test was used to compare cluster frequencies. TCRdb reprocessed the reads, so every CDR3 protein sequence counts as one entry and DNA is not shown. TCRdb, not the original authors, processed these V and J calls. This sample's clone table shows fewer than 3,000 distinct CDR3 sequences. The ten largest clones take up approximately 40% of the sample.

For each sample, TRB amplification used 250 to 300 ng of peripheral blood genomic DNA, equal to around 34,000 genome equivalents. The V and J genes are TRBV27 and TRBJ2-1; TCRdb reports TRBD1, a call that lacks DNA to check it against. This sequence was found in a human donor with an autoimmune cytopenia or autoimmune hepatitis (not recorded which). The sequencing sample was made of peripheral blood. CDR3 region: CASKGGSGQGRNEQFF.